This is a list of T cell receptor beta chains from one sample in a study of cytomegalovirus exposure and HLA in healthy donors. Sequencing used immunoSEQ multiplex PCR; TCRdb keeps in-frame clones, though not all of them. The data show almost 70,000 clones, more than 60% seen once. What was sequenced was PBMCs. These receptors came from a male donor in good health and CMV-seropositive. The CDR3 runs from the conserved cysteine through the conserved F or W. A D gene is named only where the DNA matches it firmly. The listing skips clone size in some rows; elsewhere it reads once, few, many or a size class.

D gene	V gene	J gene	clone size	CDR3 DNA	CDR3 protein
-	TRBV10-3	TRBJ2-1	-	TGTGCCATCAGTGAAGGTCAGGGGCACCACAATGAGCAGTTCTTC	CAISEGQGHHNEQFF
-	TRBV11-2	TRBJ1-2	-	TGTGCCAGCAGCTTAGATGGCGGCTATGGCTACACCTTC	CASSLDGGYGYTF
TRBD2	TRBV18	TRBJ2-5	once	TGTGCCAGCACCCTAGCGGGAGGACAAAAAGAGACCCAGTACTTC	CASTLAGGQKETQYF
TRBD1	TRBV7-2	TRBJ1-2	-	TGTGCCAGCAGCACCGGACAGGTCTATGGCTACACCTTC	CASSTGQVYGYTF
TRBD2	TRBV30	TRBJ2-7	-	TGTGCCTGGAGTTTTAGCGGGGGGCCCCCCGAGCAGTACTTC	CAWSFSGGPPEQYF
-	TRBV5-1	TRBJ1-4	-	TGCGCCAGCAGCTCCGCGACGGGGGAGAAACTGTTTTTT	CASSSATGEKLFF
TRBD1	TRBV7-3	TRBJ2-3	-	TGTGCCAGCAGCAGGGGACAGAGCACAGATACGCAGTATTTT	CASSRGQSTDTQYF
TRBD2	TRBV9	TRBJ2-3	-	TGTGCCAGCAGTGAGACTAGCGGCACAGATACGCAGTATTTT	CASSETSGTDTQYF
TRBD2	TRBV30	TRBJ2-7	once	TGTGCCTGGAGTCCTCCCCGCAATAGCGGGAGGACAAACTCCTACGAGCAGTACTTC	CAWSPPRNSGRTNSYEQYF
TRBD1	TRBV27	TRBJ1-4	-	TGTGCCAGCAGTTTACGGGGAGACAGGGGGCGTTCAACTAATGAAAAACTGTTTTTT	CASSLRGDRGRSTNEKLFF
-	TRBV4-3	TRBJ1-2	-	TGCGCCAGCAGCCCGGGCCCCTACGGGGGCTATGGCTACACCTTC	CASSPGPYGGYGYTF
TRBD2	TRBV6-5	TRBJ2-3	-	TGTGCCAGCAGGGGACTAGGGAGCACAGATACGCAGTATTTT	CASRGLGSTDTQYF
TRBD2	TRBV2	TRBJ2-5	-	TGTGCCAGCAGTGGTGGACTAGCGGGAGAGGAGACCCAGTACTTC	CASSGGLAGEETQYF
TRBD2	TRBV2	TRBJ2-5	-	TGTGCCAGCAGTTTCGGGACTAGCGGACCGGTCGGACAAGAGACCCAGTACTTC	CASSFGTSGPVGQETQYF
-	TRBV5-1	TRBJ2-7	-	TGCGCCAGCAGCTGGACCCTTTTGGACGGGGGCTACGAGCAGTACTTC	CASSWTLLDGGYEQYF
-	TRBV5-8	TRBJ1-1	-	TGTGCCAGCAGCCAGACCGGGACTGAAGCTTTCTTT	CASSQTGTEAFF
-	TRBV30	TRBJ1-5	-	TGTGCCTGGAGTGGAGGATATAGCAATCAGCCCCAGCATTTT	CAWSGGYSNQPQHF
-	TRBV9	TRBJ1-4	few	TGTGCCAGCAGCGGCGGGGGTGGAGAACTGTTTTTT	CASSGGGGELFF
TRBD2	TRBV29-1	TRBJ2-1	-	TGCAGCGTTGAAATCTACCGGGGAGGGCCCTACAATGAGCAGTTCTTC	CSVEIYRGGPYNEQFF
TRBD1	TRBV9	TRBJ1-4	-	TGTGCCAGCAGCGTGAAACAGGGGAATGAAAAACTGTTTTTT	CASSVKQGNEKLFF
-	TRBV11-2	TRBJ1-1	-	TGTGCCAGCAGCTTAGGCGGAAACACTGAAGCTTTCTTT	CASSLGGNTEAFF
-	TRBV5-1	TRBJ2-7	-	TGCGCCAGCAGCTTCGGAGGGGCCGAGCAGTACTTC	CASSFGGAEQYF
TRBD2	TRBV2	TRBJ2-7	few	TGTGCCAGCAGTGAGGAGTCTAGCGGGAGAGTCGAGCAGTACTTC	CASSEESSGRVEQYF
-	TRBV29-1	TRBJ1-1	-	TGCAGCGTTGACGGCAGGTCACAGAACACTGAAGCTTTCTTT	CSVDGRSQNTEAFF
TRBD2	TRBV2	TRBJ2-1	few	TGTGCCAGCAGTGAAAGGCTAGCGGGGGGTTCTTATCTGGATGAGCAGTTCTTC	CASSERLAGGSYLDEQFF
-	TRBV5-5	TRBJ1-1	-	TGTGCCAGCAGCTTGCGGCAGGATAACACTGAAGCTTTCTTT	CASSLRQDNTEAFF
-	TRBV19	TRBJ2-6	once	TGTGCCAGTAGTCCGTGGACAGGGAGGGGTTCTGGGGCCAACGTCCTGACTTTC	CASSPWTGRGSGANVLTF
TRBD1	TRBV2	TRBJ2-4	once	TGTGCCAGCAGTGACAGGGGGAAGGGAAACATTCAGTACTTC	CASSDRGKGNIQYF
-	TRBV4-1	TRBJ2-5	-	TGCGCCAGCAGCCAAGAACGGGGGAGGCAAGAGACCCAGTACTTC	CASSQERGRQETQYF
-	TRBV5-6	TRBJ2-7	once	TGTGCCAGCAGCTTGGGCCGGTACTACGAGCAGTACTTC	CASSLGRYYEQYF
-	TRBV5-6	TRBJ1-2	-	TGTGCCAGCAGCTTTAAGGCAGGGGCGTATGGCTACACCTTC	CASSFKAGAYGYTF
TRBD1	TRBV13	TRBJ2-7	-	TGTGCCAGCAGCTTGAGACAGGGGGTGGGAGAGCAGTACTTC	CASSLRQGVGEQYF
TRBD2	TRBV5-1	TRBJ2-2	-	TGCGCCAGCAGCTTGTCTGGACTAGCGGCCGGGGAGCTGTTTTTT	CASSLSGLAAGELFF
-	TRBV28	TRBJ2-4	few	TGTGCCAGCAGTTTATCAGGGGGAGGCATTCAGTACTTC	CASSLSGGGIQYF
TRBD2	TRBV30	TRBJ2-2	-	TGTGCCTGGAGTAAGGGACTAGCGGTCGGGGAGCTGTTTTTT	CAWSKGLAVGELFF
TRBD1	TRBV19	TRBJ2-5	-	TGTGCCAGTAGTCTGGTACAGGGGGCAGCCCAAGAGACCCAGTACTTC	CASSLVQGAAQETQYF
TRBD1	TRBV6-1	TRBJ2-7	few	TGTGCCAGCAATCGACAGGGTGGCTCCTACGAGCAGTACTTC	CASNRQGGSYEQYF
-	TRBV21-1	TRBJ1-5	few	TGTGCCAGCAGCCAGGGACAGGGACTTCAGCCCCAGCATTTT	CASSQGQGLQPQHF
-	TRBV7-3	TRBJ1-6	few	TGTGCCAGCAGCTTAACGAGTAATTCACCCCTCCACTTT	CASSLTSNSPLHF
-	TRBV7-6	TRBJ2-4	-	TGTGCCAGCAGTCCTGCCGTCGGCTCGGGAAACATTCAGTACTTC	CASSPAVGSGNIQYF
-	TRBV19	TRBJ1-4	once	TGTGCCAGTAGTACCCGTGTCGGGAATGAAAAACTGTTTTTT	CASSTRVGNEKLFF
-	TRBV5-4	TRBJ2-6	-	TGTGCCAGCAGCTTGTCTCTTAGCTCTGGGGCCAACGTCCTGACTTTC	CASSLSLSSGANVLTF
TRBD1	TRBV5-1	TRBJ2-1	few	TGCGCCAGCAGCCCAGGACAGGGTACCTACAATGAGCAGTTCTTC	CASSPGQGTYNEQFF
TRBD1	TRBV9	TRBJ2-7	-	TGTGCCAGCAGCCGCTCCGGGACAGGGTCCTACGAGCAGTACTTC	CASSRSGTGSYEQYF
-	TRBV9	TRBJ2-3	-	TGTGCCAGCAGCGGTCCTGTTGGGGGGAGCACAGATACGCAGTATTTT	CASSGPVGGSTDTQYF
-	TRBV5-1	TRBJ1-1	-	TGCGCCAGCAGCTGGCAGGGACTCCCGAACACTGAAGCTTTCTTT	CASSWQGLPNTEAFF
TRBD2	TRBV7-2	TRBJ2-7	-	TGTGCCAGCAGCTCCGACGGGACTACCTACGAGCAGTACTTC	CASSSDGTTYEQYF
TRBD2	TRBV6-6	TRBJ2-7	-	TGTGCCAGCAGTTACGCCCGCGGGAGCTCCTACGAGCAGTACTTC	CASSYARGSSYEQYF
TRBD1	TRBV19	TRBJ1-2	-	TGTGCCAGTAGAATGGACAGGGAGGGCGGCGGCTACACCTTC	CASRMDREGGGYTF